Listed below are T cell receptor beta chains from one sample, sequenced in a study of blood T cell repertoires in COVID-19. Here immunoSEQ multiplex PCR was the method, and the copy in TCRdb shows in-frame clones only, minus some. The table includes approximately 490,000 clones, around nine tenths detected once. Source material: PBMCs or T cells enriched from blood (not recorded which). The receptors stem from a woman aged 55-70 years who had recovered from COVID-19. The CDR3 runs from the conserved cysteine through the conserved F or W. The D gene is left open where the match is weak. The size entry is marked missing in some rows and otherwise reads once, few, many or a size class.

d_call	clone_size	v_call	j_call	cdr3_aa	cdr3_nt
.	.	TRBV13	TRBJ1-3	CASNGAGNTIYF	TGTGCCAGCAACGGGGCTGGAAACACCATATATTTT
TRBD1	.	TRBV19	TRBJ2-6	CASSLDRDFSGANVLTF	TGTGCCAGTAGCCTGGACAGGGATTTCTCTGGGGCCAACGTCCTGACTTTC
.	.	TRBV19	TRBJ2-1	CASSIDLAGSGFF	TGTGCCAGTAGTATAGATCTGGCGGGGTCCGGGTTCTTC
TRBD1	.	TRBV5-1	TRBJ1-1	CASSLQGERTEAFF	TGCGCCAGCAGCCTACAGGGGGAGAGGACTGAAGCTTTCTTT
.	.	TRBV19	TRBJ2-5	CASTQTRGIQETQYF	TGTGCCAGTACCCAAACACGGGGGATCCAAGAGACCCAGTACTTC
TRBD1	.	TRBV6-5	TRBJ2-1	CASRSTGANEQFF	TGTGCCAGCAGGAGTACAGGGGCCAATGAGCAGTTCTTC
.	.	TRBV9	TRBJ2-1	CASSVGIGGASYNEQFF	TGTGCCAGCAGCGTAGGCATAGGGGGGGCTAGTTACAATGAGCAGTTCTTC
TRBD2	.	TRBV3-1/TRBV3-2	TRBJ2-2	CASSQGVRLAGNYANTGELFF	TGTGCCAGCAGCCAAGGGGTCCGACTAGCGGGGAATTACGCGAACACCGGGGAGCTGTTTTTT
TRBD1	once	TRBV7-9	TRBJ1-2	CASSLEGTGSNYGYTF	TGTGCCAGCAGCTTAGAGGGGACAGGCTCTAACTATGGCTACACCTTC
.	.	TRBV2	TRBJ1-1	CASTPDRNTEAFF	TGTGCCAGCACTCCGGACAGGAACACTGAAGCTTTCTTT
.	.	TRBV5-1	TRBJ2-3	CASSKDTGTDTQYF	TGCGCCAGCAGCAAGGACACCGGCACAGATACGCAGTATTTT
.	.	TRBV6-5	TRBJ2-3	CASRRVIQADTQYF	TGTGCCAGCAGGAGGGTAATTCAAGCAGATACGCAGTATTTT
.	.	TRBV19	TRBJ2-2	CASKIGTLRGELFF	TGTGCCAGTAAGATAGGGACTCTACGCGGGGAGCTGTTTTTT
.	.	TRBV7-2	TRBJ2-4	CASSLQGGTGNIQYF	TGTGCCAGCAGCTTACAGGGAGGCACCGGAAACATTCAGTACTTC
TRBD2	.	TRBV11-2	TRBJ2-3	CASSLGAGVTDTQYF	TGTGCCAGCAGCTTAGGGGCGGGGGTCACAGATACGCAGTATTTT
TRBD2	.	TRBV11-2	TRBJ2-5	CASSLKLAGDKETQYF	TGTGCCAGCAGCTTAAAACTAGCGGGGGATAAAGAGACCCAGTACTTC
.	.	TRBV7-2	TRBJ2-1	CASSLRPSSYNEQFF	TGTGCCAGCAGCTTACGCCCCAGCTCCTACAATGAGCAGTTCTTC
.	.	TRBV2	TRBJ1-1	CAKRQSMNTEAFF	TGTGCCAAAAGACAGTCGATGAACACTGAAGCTTTCTTT
TRBD1	.	TRBV6-6	TRBJ1-2	CASSYPTGQGNYGYTF	TGTGCCAGCAGTTACCCGACGGGACAGGGAAACTATGGCTACACCTTC
.	once	TRBV11-2	TRBJ1-2	CASSLGQIYGYTF	TGTGCCAGCAGCCTAGGACAAATCTATGGCTACACCTTC
.	.	TRBV18	TRBJ1-2	CASSPLSGAGGYTF	TGTGCCAGCTCACCATTGTCAGGGGCAGGGGGCTACACCTTC
.	few	TRBV6-1	TRBJ1-6	CASSEGRGISSYNSPLHF	TGTGCCAGCAGTGAAGGCAGGGGTATTAGCTCCTATAATTCACCCCTCCACTTT
TRBD1	.	TRBV19	TRBJ1-5	CASSIAPGQNQPQHF	TGTGCCAGTAGTATAGCGCCGGGACAGAATCAGCCCCAGCATTTT
TRBD1	.	TRBV19	TRBJ1-1	CASSPIRGQDTEAFF	TGTGCCAGTAGTCCCATCAGGGGGCAGGACACTGAAGCTTTCTTT
.	.	TRBV3-1/TRBV3-2	TRBJ2-3	CASSQDRGLRTDTQYF	TGTGCCAGCAGCCAAGATCGCGGACTACGCACAGATACGCAGTATTTT
.	.	TRBV2	TRBJ1-2	CASSDRGIGGYTF	TGTGCCAGCAGTGATAGGGGGATTGGCGGCTACACCTTC
TRBD1	.	TRBV6-6	TRBJ1-2	CASSYFETGGSYGYTF	TGTGCCAGCAGTTACTTTGAGACAGGGGGGTCCTATGGCTACACCTTC
.	.	TRBV5-1	TRBJ1-1	CASSFGGDNTEAFF	TGCGCCAGCAGCTTCGGAGGGGATAACACTGAAGCTTTCTTT
TRBD1	.	TRBV4-1	TRBJ1-2	CASSLLPGQGYGYTF	TGCGCCAGCAGCCTTCTTCCGGGACAGGGCTATGGCTACACCTTC
TRBD1	few	TRBV19	TRBJ1-4	CASSLAGGRRTNEKLFF	TGTGCCAGTAGCCTGGCAGGGGGCCGGCGGACTAATGAAAAACTGTTTTTT
TRBD1	.	TRBV2	TRBJ2-7	CASSERDRVRYEQYF	TGTGCCAGCAGTGAACGTGACAGGGTAAGATACGAGCAGTACTTC
.	.	TRBV4-1	TRBJ1-2	CASSQVGAYGYTF	TGCGCCAGCAGCCAAGTGGGGGCCTATGGCTACACCTTC
.	.	TRBV30	TRBJ1-2	CAWSVGAGYTF	TGTGCCTGGAGTGTAGGAGCCGGCTACACCTTC
.	.	TRBV3-1/TRBV3-2	TRBJ2-7	CASSQDVQRSSYEQYF	TGTGCCAGCAGCCAAGATGTTCAGAGGAGCTCCTACGAGCAGTACTTC
.	.	TRBV11-3	TRBJ2-3	CASSLSSTDTQYF	TGTGCCAGCAGCTTATCTAGCACAGATACGCAGTATTTT
.	.	TRBV19	TRBJ1-1	CASSFGNTEAFF	TGTGCCAGTAGTTTCGGGAACACTGAAGCTTTCTTT
.	.	TRBV19	TRBJ1-5	CASIPRGGSNQPQHF	TGTGCCAGTATCCCCCGGGGTGGAAGCAATCAGCCCCAGCATTTT
.	once	TRBV19	TRBJ1-1	CASSPNGQPAPGAFF	TGTGCCAGTAGTCCCAACGGACAGCCTGCCCCTGGAGCTTTCTTT
.	.	TRBV15	TRBJ1-2	CATSAATLYGYTF	TGTGCCACCAGCGCCGCTACCCTCTATGGCTACACCTTC
TRBD1	.	TRBV10-3	TRBJ2-1	CAISELRQGARNEQFF	TGTGCCATCAGTGAGCTCAGACAGGGGGCGCGGAATGAGCAGTTCTTC
.	.	TRBV19	TRBJ1-1	CASSIDQGPPRVAFF	TGTGCCAGTAGTATAGATCAGGGGCCGCCCAGGGTAGCTTTCTTT
.	.	TRBV28	TRBJ1-5	CASSSPSTEYSNQPQHF	TGTGCCAGCAGTTCACCCTCGACAGAGTATAGCAATCAGCCCCAGCATTTT
TRBD1	few	TRBV4-1	TRBJ2-2	CAGQGALTGELFF	TGCGCCGGACAGGGGGCGCTCACCGGGGAGCTGTTTTTT
.	.	TRBV27	TRBJ2-4	CASSLRTTDAKNIQYF	TGTGCCAGCAGTCTCCGGACGACAGACGCCAAAAACATTCAGTACTTC
.	.	TRBV5-1	TRBJ2-3	CASSFLGEDTQYF	TGCGCCAGCAGCTTTTTAGGGGAAGATACGCAGTATTTT
.	once	TRBV4-2	TRBJ1-6	CASSQVGRVGSPLHF	TGTGCCAGCAGCCAAGTAGGCAGGGTAGGATCACCCCTCCACTTT
TRBD2	.	TRBV4-2	TRBJ2-1	CASSQDGASGAPGNEQFF	TGTGCCAGCAGCCAAGATGGGGCTAGCGGGGCTCCTGGCAATGAGCAGTTCTTC
TRBD1	once	TRBV7-2	TRBJ1-2	CASSLGQGGNYGYTF	TGTGCCAGCAGCCTCGGCCAGGGGGGAAACTATGGCTACACCTTC
.	.	TRBV2	TRBJ2-1	CASFRGSSYNEQFF	TGTGCCAGCTTCCGGGGGAGCTCCTACAATGAGCAGTTCTTC
TRBD2	.	TRBV7-2	TRBJ2-7	CASSLVAGGIYEQYF	TGTGCCAGCAGCTTAGTAGCGGGGGGGATATACGAGCAGTACTTC
TRBD2	.	TRBV11-2	TRBJ2-3	CASSAASGGSTDTQYF	TGTGCCAGCAGCGCCGCTAGCGGGGGTAGCACAGATACGCAGTATTTT